Listed below are T cell receptor beta chains from one sample, sequenced in a study of blood T cell repertoires in COVID-19. Libraries were prepared by immunoSEQ multiplex PCR; TCRdb keeps only in-frame clonotypes and omits some of them. The repertoire holds 400,000 to 450,000 clones, with 85% to 90% as singletons. The specimen was PBMCs or T cells enriched from blood (not recorded which). The source of these receptors is a man aged 30 to 39 who had recovered from COVID-19. CDR3s include the opening cysteine and the closing phenylalanine or tryptophan. The order of the fields is J gene, D gene, clone size, V gene, CDR3 DNA, CDR3 protein. D genes are given only for firm matches. Rows give clone size only sometimes, using once, few, many, or a class for an expanded clone.

J: TRBJ1-2
D: NA
size: NA
V: TRBV9
DNA: TGTGCCAGCAGCTCCTTTAGTGTGGTGGACTATGGCTACACCTTC
CDR3: CASSSFSVVDYGYTF

J: TRBJ2-1
D: TRBD2
size: few
V: TRBV6-5
DNA: TGTGCCAGCAGTTACCACGGGACTAGCCTCAGGTTCTTC
CDR3: CASSYHGTSLRFF

J: TRBJ2-1
D: TRBD1
size: NA
V: TRBV24-1
DNA: TGTGCCACCGGGGGACAGGGGGTGGACAATGAGCAGTTCTTC
CDR3: CATGGQGVDNEQFF

J: TRBJ1-2
D: NA
size: NA
V: TRBV6-5
DNA: TGTGCCAGCACCCCCAGGGGTATGAACTATGGCTACACCTTC
CDR3: CASTPRGMNYGYTF

J: TRBJ2-1
D: TRBD2
size: NA
V: TRBV18
DNA: TGTGCCAGCTCACCGCGCCAGCGGGAGTTTGGTGAGCAGTTCTTC
CDR3: CASSPRQREFGEQFF

J: TRBJ2-1
D: TRBD2
size: NA
V: TRBV3-1/TRBV3-2
DNA: TGTGCCAGCAGCCTTATAGCGGGAAACAATGAGCAGTTCTTC
CDR3: CASSLIAGNNEQFF

J: TRBJ2-7
D: NA
size: NA
V: TRBV18
DNA: TGTGCCAGCTCACCACAACCTGGGCAGGGTACCGAGCAGTACTTC
CDR3: CASSPQPGQGTEQYF

J: TRBJ2-1
D: NA
size: once
V: TRBV7-9
DNA: TGTGCCAGCAGCCCGACAAAGCCGTCTTTATCGATGGCGCAGTTCTTC
CDR3: CASSPTKPSLSMAQFF

J: TRBJ2-1
D: NA
size: NA
V: TRBV18
DNA: TGTGCCAGCTCCCACCCCCCGTACAACATCTACAATGAGCAGTTCTTC
CDR3: CASSHPPYNIYNEQFF

J: TRBJ2-3
D: NA
size: NA
V: TRBV10-3
DNA: TGTGCCATTGCTTCGGGTAGCACAGATACGCAGTATTTT
CDR3: CAIASGSTDTQYF

J: TRBJ1-2
D: NA
size: NA
V: TRBV5-1
DNA: TGCGCCAGCAGCTTGGGAGGGCTTCTCGGTGGCTACACCTTC
CDR3: CASSLGGLLGGYTF

J: TRBJ1-2
D: NA
size: NA
V: TRBV27
DNA: TGTGCCAGCAGTTCCCTGGCAGGGTACAATGGCTACACCTTC
CDR3: CASSSLAGYNGYTF

J: TRBJ2-6
D: NA
size: once
V: TRBV7-2
DNA: TGTGCCAGCAGCCCCCAGTCAGGCCTCTCTGGGGCCAACGTCCTGACTTTC
CDR3: CASSPQSGLSGANVLTF

J: TRBJ2-7
D: TRBD1
size: once
V: TRBV27
DNA: TGTGCCAGCAGTTTAATGGGACAGGGGGCGTACGAGCAGTACTTC
CDR3: CASSLMGQGAYEQYF

J: TRBJ1-2
D: NA
size: NA
V: TRBV7-9
DNA: TGTGCCAGCAGCTGGGGGGGACGGAAGAACTATGGCTACACCTTC
CDR3: CASSWGGRKNYGYTF